This entry lists 19 T cell receptor beta chains sequenced from one sample in a study of blood T cell repertoires in COVID-19 (dated by TCRdb to the early 2020s). The receptor library was made with the immunoSEQ multiplex PCR assay. TCRdb's version of the immuneACCESS table is confined to in-frame rearrangements and falls short of the full clone set. An unresolved V gene accounts for under half of the shortfall where checked; the remainder is of unknown origin. The sample table contains about 38,000 clones; only one count was recorded for 80% to 85% of them. The ten most abundant clones make up approximately 1.7% of the sample. The source material was peripheral blood. Receptors originate from a man aged 60-69 years with COVID-19, enrolled during active disease.

The rearrangement uses TRBV5-1 and TRBJ2-7; 8 bases match TRBD2. The V and J ends lost 3 bases and 6 bases, in that order; junction bases with no gene match: 5. The length of the CDR3 is 13 residues. The germline CDR1 and CDR2 sequences are SGHRS and YFSETQ. This chain's CDR3 is CASSSGGGREQYF. CDR3 nucleotide sequence: TGCGCCAGCAGCTCCGGGGGGGGTCGCGAGCAGTACTTC.

The chain recombines TRBV6-2 or TRBV6-3 with TRBJ1-5; TRBD1 might be the D (6 bases). The CDR3 has 14 residues. Germline V CDR1 and CDR2: MNHEY, SVGEGT. V shed 6 bases and J shed 2 bases, with 11 bases lying between them. The CDR3 region is CASSQQGGNQPQHF. The CDR3 DNA sequence: TGTGCCAGCAGCCAACAGGGAGGCAATCAGCCCCAGCATTTT.

In this sample, this clone turned up once. The chain recombines TRBV7-2 with TRBJ1-2; 10 positions agree with TRBD1. The CDR3 is made up of 17 amino acids. J gave up 0 bases and V 1 base, and 5 bases lay outside the gene matches. In germline, CDR1 is SGHTA, CDR2 FQGNSA. As DNA, the CDR3 is TGTGCCAGCAGCTTAGTTGGGACAGGGGCCTCTAACTATGGCTACACCTTC. As protein: CASSLVGTGASNYGYTF.

This rearrangement joins TRBV11-2 to TRBJ1-1; D might be TRBD1 (5 bases). This CDR3 is 13 amino acids long. Per the germline V gene, CDR1 is SGHAT and CDR2 is FQNNGV. The ends were cut back, 5 bases at V and 1 base at J, with 8 bases in the middle. The CDR3: CASSLTGNTEAFF. CDR3 sequence (DNA): TGTGCCAGCAGCCTTACAGGGAACACTGAAGCTTTCTTT. Based on the CDR3 plus reference TRBV11-2 and TRBJ1-1, the full variable domain is EAGVAQSPRYKIIEKRQSVAFWCNPISGHATLYWYQQILGQGPKLLIQFQNNGVVDDSQLPKDRFSAERLKGVDSTLKIQPAKLEDSAVYLCASSLTGNTEAFFGQGTRLTVV.

This clone was seen just once. V is TRBV10-3 and J is TRBJ2-2, with 10 bases fitting TRBD2. J lost 6 bases, V lost 7 bases, and 11 bases had no gene match. Germline V gives CDR1 ENHRY, CDR2 SYGVKD. The CDR3 runs to 16 residues. CDR3 amino acids: CAITSSGSGRAGELFF. As DNA, the CDR3 is TGTGCCATCACCTCCTCTGGAAGCGGGAGGGCCGGGGAGCTGTTTTTT.

The chain employs TRBV3-1 (or the pseudogene TRBV3-2) and TRBJ1-2; 7 bases are shared with TRBD1. This CDR3 is built from 15 residues. V trimming: 3 bases; J trimming: 0 bases; junction bases outside the gene matches: 4. The V gene's germline CDR1 is LGHDT and CDR2 YNNKEL (reference sequence). As DNA, the CDR3 is TGTGCCAGCAGCCAGGGGACAGCTTCTAACTATGGCTACACCTTC. Encoded protein: CASSQGTASNYGYTF.

The genes are TRBV12-5 and TRBJ1-1; possibly TRBD1 for D (6 bases). The CDR3 has 15 amino acids. Germline V gene sequence: CDR1 LGHNT, CDR2 FRNRAP. V was shortened by 5 bases and J by 0 bases, with 13 bases between the two germline ends. CDR3 region: CASGPQDSLNTEAFF. The CDR3 region has the DNA TGTGCTAGTGGTCCTCAGGACAGTTTGAACACTGAAGCTTTCTTT. The whole variable domain, remainder taken from reference TRBV12-5 and TRBJ1-1, is DARVTQTPRHKVTEMGQEVTMRCQPILGHNTVFWYRQTMMQGLELLAYFRNRAPLDDSGMPKDRFSAEMPDATLATLKIQPSEPRDSAVYFCASGPQDSLNTEAFFGQGTRLTVV.

The chain uses TRBV7-2 and TRBJ1-2; D gene uncertain. This CDR3 comprises 14 residues. The germline V and J ends were trimmed by 4 bases and 4 bases, with 13 bases remaining between them. Looked up from germline, CDR1 is SGHTA and CDR2 is FQGNSA. The CDR3 nucleotides read TGTGCCAGCAGCTCCTCTGGCGGGATCTATGGCTACACCTTC. It is translated as CASSSSGGIYGYTF.

This clone has a handful of counts. The chain carries TRBV27 and TRBJ2-1; the match to TRBD2 covers 11 bases. This CDR3 has 16 amino acids. V trimming: 7 bases; J trimming: 10 bases; junction bases outside the gene matches: 15. The germline gives CDR1 MNHEY, CDR2 SMNVEV (reference sequence). The CDR3 DNA reads TGTGCCAGCACCCTTAGCGGGAGGGCCTCCCCGAAGGAGCAGTTCTTC. This encodes CASTLSGRASPKEQFF.

The rearrangement joins TRBV25-1 to TRBJ2-2, with TRBD2 identical over 11 bases. The germline gives CDR1 MGHDK, CDR2 SYGVNS. V gave up 1 base and J gave up 4 bases; unmatched junction bases: 5. CDR3 length: 17 residues. In DNA, the CDR3 is TGTGCCAGCAGTGAATCACCTAGCGGGAGGCCCACCGGGGAGCTGTTTTTT. It yields the protein CASSESPSGRPTGELFF.

The chain recombines TRBV28 with TRBJ1-2, with a possible D match to TRBD1 (5 bases). Between the trimmed V and J ends, which lost 7 bases and 4 bases, there was a span of 10 bases. The CDR3 sequence is 12 residues long. CDR1 and CDR2 from the germline V gene are MDHEN and SYDVKM. The CDR3 bases are TGTGCCAGCACCTCGACAGTCTATGGCTACACCTTC. Its protein is CASTSTVYGYTF.

The rearrangement joins TRBV30 to TRBJ1-6; a weak D match, TRBD1 (5 bases). This CDR3 spans 15 amino acids. With 0 bases removed from V and 7 bases from J, the gap between germline ends came to 13 bases. CDR1 GTSNPN and CDR2 SVGIG come from the germline V gene (reference sequence). DNA for the CDR3: TGTGCCTGGAGTGTAAGCAGGGTTGTCAATTCACCCCTCCACTTT. Its translation is CAWSVSRVVNSPLHF.

This rearrangement joins TRBV5-1 to TRBJ2-2, with 8 bases that match TRBD1. Trimming removed 4 bases from V and 3 bases from J; junction bases left unmatched: 8. Germline loops: CDR1 SGHRS, CDR2 YFSETQ. CDR3 length: 16 amino acids. CDR3 sequence (DNA): TGCGCCAGCAGCATCGGACAGGGAACGGACACCGGGGAGCTGTTTTTT. Translation gives CASSIGQGTDTGELFF. The full variable domain, rest sourced from reference TRBV5-1 and TRBJ2-2, is KAGVTQTPRYLIKTRGQQVTLSCSPISGHRSVSWYQQTPGQGLQFLFEYFSETQRNKGNFPGRFSGRQFSNSRSEMNVSTLELGDSALYLCASSIGQGTDTGELFFGEGSRLTVL.

The chain links TRBV9 to TRBJ1-1, with 8 positions matching TRBD1. The CDR3 is 14 amino acids. V lost 3 bases to trimming and J lost 3 bases; unmatched junction nucleotides: 4. Germline loops: CDR1 SGDLS, CDR2 YYNGEE. DNA of the CDR3: TGTGCCAGCAGCGGAGGACAGGGCCACACTGAAGCTTTCTTT. This translates into CASSGGQGHTEAFF.

This chain links TRBV27 with TRBJ1-1; D is possibly TRBD1 (6 bases). Deletions cut 5 bases from V and 0 bases from J, with 16 bases between. This CDR3 contains 16 residues. CDR1 is MNHEY and CDR2 is SMNVEV in the germline V gene (reference sequence). CDR3 DNA: TGTGCCAGCAGTCCTGAACAGGGATGGGTGAACACTGAAGCTTTCTTT. It specifies CASSPEQGWVNTEAFF.

The chain combines TRBV6-5 with TRBJ2-1, with a tentative D call TRBD2 (5 bases). V lost 8 bases and J lost 13, with 18 bases in between. The length of the CDR3 is 12 residues. Germline CDR1 reads MNHEY; CDR2 reads SVGAGI. The CDR3: CASYQLEEKQFF. CDR3 bases: TGTGCCAGCTATCAACTAGAAGAGAAACAGTTCTTC.

The chain uses TRBV6-5 and TRBJ1-1; D ambiguous. Trimming removed 1 base at V and 8 bases at J, with 5 bases between. Looked up from germline, CDR1 is MNHEY and CDR2 is SVGAGI. This CDR3 has 11 residues. CDR3 sequence reads: CASSYLAEAFF. CDR3 DNA: TGTGCCAGCAGTTACTTAGCGGAAGCTTTCTTT.

V is TRBV5-1 and J is TRBJ1-4; D gene unclear. Trimming took 5 bases from V and 7 from J, leaving 15 bases between them. CDR1 is SGHRS and CDR2 is YFSETQ in the germline V gene. The CDR3 spans 14 residues. CDR3 in DNA: TGCGCCAGCAGACGACCCGGAGAGGGTGAAAAACTGTTTTTT. Protein product: CASRRPGEGEKLFF.

The chain joins TRBV7-9 to TRBJ1-2; the match to TRBD1 covers 12 bases. V trimming: 2 bases; J trimming: 8 bases; junction bases outside the gene matches: 9. Germline assignment: CDR1 SEHNR and CDR2 FQNEAQ (reference sequence). The CDR3 extends over 16 amino acids. CDR3 region: CASSLFPGQGAGGYTF. In DNA form, the CDR3 reads TGTGCCAGCAGCTTATTTCCGGGACAGGGGGCGGGAGGCTACACCTTC.